This note documents a single T cell receptor beta chain sequence. There are a few counts of this clone. The antigen it binds to is not known. The record has no base qualities; no much larger clone is one base away. The V end loses 5 bases and the J end loses 0 bases, and a stretch of 15 bases separates them. CDR1 and CDR2, per the germline V gene, are SGHNT and YENEEA. The CDR3 sequence holds 16 residues, the cysteine and phenylalanine included. The CDR3 DNA has 48 bases and is translated from base 1. The sample is drawn from a study of cytomegalovirus exposure and HLA in healthy donors listed by TCRdb under 2017. Regarding the study in general: An earlier analysis of approximately 600 of the donors reported about 290 Gb of sequence data and some 120 million unique TCR beta sequences from about 179 million T cells. An early release covering around 630 HLA-typed donors comprised around 300 gigabases of sequencing data and 85 million or so unique TCR sequences. The genetic ancestry cluster associated with self-reported Caucasian donors included 65% to 90% of the 300 to 400 genotyped donors. The study was designed to test whether signatures of past pathogen exposure could be identified by cataloging public T cell receptors. The study used immunosequencing to profile the T cell repertoires of approximately 630 subjects and linked those repertoires to cytomegalovirus serostatus. A separate validation cohort of roughly 130 different subjects was used in addition to the roughly 700-subject first cohort. The study combined high-throughput TCR immunosequencing, statistical association of individual TCRs with disease status, and machine learning to predict cytomegalovirus infection status. To study patterns of TCR occurrence, a later analysis re-analyzed previously published TCR beta repertoires from 666 donors and added high-resolution HLA genotyping. The later analysis used no new phenotypic data to find candidate immune exposures, relying instead on TCR beta sequences and their occurrence across donors. In an earlier analysis of a few hundred of the donors, high-throughput TCR beta sequencing was used to judge whether each TCR beta V gene segment behaved as functional or pseudogenic. Donor age, sex, ethnicity and CMV serostatus were collected together with the repertoire data. Genome-wide SNP genotypes for about 55% of the roughly 670 donors were used in a later genetic analysis, which treated that subset as a discovery cohort. Every discovery cohort repertoire had been produced on one sequencing platform. HLA typing covered class I and class II loci at four-digit resolution. Typing coverage differed by locus: A, B, C, DRB1 and DQB1 were typed in about 629-640 donors, DQA1 in 522, DPA1 in 600 to 610, and DPB1 in approximately 450. Roughly 5 DR-DQ haplotypes were treated as single units for association and clustering because of strong linkage in the cohort. Among 398 genotyped donors of the cohort, an average of roughly 230,000 unique TCR beta nucleotide sequences was sequenced per donor, of which 15% to 20% were non-productive.

In total, approximately 700 healthy bone marrow donors made up the cohort. At the time of sampling, every cohort member was nominally healthy, though immune exposures that went unrecorded were likely present. The donor was CMV seronegative and was included in the group of approximately 350 seronegative cohort members. A peripheral blood sample was collected from each donor, and TCR beta sequencing was performed on peripheral blood mononuclear cells. The Qiagen DNeasy Blood Extraction Kit was used to extract genomic DNA from the blood cell samples. The paper's findings and limits, for the study overall: A later analysis found that HLA-associated TCR beta chains were more clonally expanded and had lower generation probabilities than equally common non-associated chains. In both the original and validation cohorts, the classifier was reported to diagnose cytomegalovirus status with high specificity and sensitivity. A later analysis reported that several top co-occurrence clusters appeared linked to parvovirus B19, influenza, CMV and Epstein-Barr virus. Roughly uniform sequencing depth across donors was assumed in presence/absence analyses, although this assumption may not hold. A total of some 180 TCR beta chains were listed by the study as associated with cytomegalovirus. The sequencing pipeline was judged likely to have produced a cluster of highly shared sequence variants as a technical artifact. A later analysis found that most CMV-associated TCR beta chains appeared HLA-restricted, with HLA associations seemingly driven largely by CMV exposure. The authors suggested that the approach could potentially be extended to other disease states and immunological phenotypes. In a later genetic analysis, a missense DCLRE1C variant was associated with V-gene and J-gene trimming of TCR beta chains, and the association was replicated in an independent cohort. Specific HLA alleles were associated with 18,000 or so TCR beta sequences at a false discovery rate of 0.05 in a later analysis. Because HLA typing was unavailable for some donors at each locus, only the typed subset was used in association tests. Assigning TCR associations to individual alleles was difficult when HLA alleles, especially DR and DQ, strongly co-occurred. Most TCR sequences were seen in very few donors, while some public TCRs were found in many individuals. In vitro tests confirmed that a few of the cytomegalovirus-associated TCR beta chains recognize cytomegalovirus antigens. Compared with the approximately 670-donor mean, donors in an Asian-associated ancestry cluster had fewer N-insertions in productive TCRs, according to a later genetic analysis. Roughly 17 rarely observed V segments, including chromosome 9 orphons, were excluded from the earlier analysis of several hundred of the donors because counts were too low. A later analysis found that TCR association rates varied across HLA loci, with DRB1 alleles showing the most associated TCRs and HLA-C alleles the fewest. A further reported finding was that TCR beta sequences accurately predicted the HLA-A and HLA-B alleles for most subjects in the first cohort. The cohort was sequenced for TCR beta chains only, and without alpha or paired-chain data the features that could be detected were limited. Some IMGT-functional V segments, including TRBV6-2 and TRBV6-3, could not be distinguished by the 87-base-pair reads and were therefore excluded. The only immune exposure information available for the cohort was CMV serostatus. In an earlier analysis of approximately 590 of the donors, most TCR beta V segments were observed in productive rearrangements about 90% or about 30% of the time, broadly matching IMGT annotations. Correlated functional status among segregating V segments might reflect linkage disequilibrium, but an unknown experimental factor could not be ruled out.

Library preparation was by the immunoSEQ multiplex PCR assay. The multiplex PCR relied on a mix of 60 forward primers for TCR Vbeta segments and 13 reverse primers for TCR Jbeta segments. A multiplex PCR assay on genomic DNA amplified the CDR3 region of rearranged TCR beta genes. The amplified TCR beta libraries were sequenced on the Illumina HiSeq System as 87-base-pair reads. The authors processed their data as follows. In a later analysis, some 80 million unique TCR beta chains were counted across the 690 or so repertoires, and approximately 9.9 million of these chains were shared by at least two donors. A nearest-neighbor algorithm error-corrected the raw reads and collapsed the reads into unique sequences, merging closely related sequences to remove PCR and sequencing errors. To assign V, D and J gene segments, CDR3 sequences were aligned to IMGT reference sequences. For a sequence to be retained, at least a six-nucleotide match to both a V gene segment and a J gene segment was required. Rearrangements were called productive when the CDR3 lacked stop codons and stayed in frame with V and J; all others were non-productive. Following IMGT convention, CDR3 was defined as the stretch from the second conserved V-encoded cysteine up to the conserved J-encoded phenylalanine. Sequences without an unambiguous match to a single V gene segment were excluded from the earlier analysis of approximately 600 of the donors. An earlier analysis of several hundred of the donors called V segments functional above 56.7% productive rearrangements and segregating when the between-donor standard deviation exceeded 5%. A statistical classification framework was developed to diagnose cytomegalovirus status using the catalog of TCR beta chain sequences. V and J gene assignment, in a later analysis, came from comparing TCR nucleotide sequences with IMGT/GENE-DB human TR gene sequences. Using the TCRdist pipeline, a later analysis assigned CDR3 sequences along with most-parsimonious VDJ recombination scenarios. In a later analysis, every TCR beta chain was defined by the combination of its CDR3 amino acid sequence and its V-gene family, and reads without a unique V-gene family were dropped. To address suspected cross-contamination and a sequencing artifact, a later analysis removed 450 to 700 highly shared, low-generation-probability nucleotide sequences. In a later analysis, a clonal expansion index for each public chain was calculated from normalized within-repertoire ranks of inferred template counts. In a later analysis, generation probabilities were computed with a VDJ recombination model fitted to out-of-frame rearrangements, and the resulting probabilities were checked against IGoR. In a later analysis, TCR-TCR, TCR-HLA and TCR-CMV co-occurrence was scored with hypergeometric tests, and a repertoire-size bias correction was applied to TCR pairs. In a later analysis, false discovery rates were estimated by permuting HLA or CMV assignments 20 times. In a later analysis, co-occurring TCRs were grouped using DBSCAN, with TCRdist sequence similarity added in when clustering inside HLA-allele-positive subsets. For co-occurrence clustering, repertoires with fewer than 30,000 or more than 120,000 public chains were excluded, along with four or five repertoires with anomalous nucleotide sharing. Here the immuneACCESS table is served through TCRdb, limited to in-frame sequences with V and J called. Missing clones are a known gap in these copies; in checked studies unresolved V genes cover under half, and the rest lacks a known reason. V, J and clone size are taken as reported in that table, and D and trimming were inferred from the DNA itself. This sample holds 110,000 to 150,000 clones; more than 75% were observed only once. The ten largest account for roughly 4% of the sample.

The chain is encoded by TRBV11-3 joined to TRBJ2-3; TRBD2 is a weak D gene call, 6 bases matching. The TCR originated in a man aged 18-30 years in good health and CMV-seronegative. Sequencing input: PBMCs. CDR3 loop: CASSPLAGGSTDTQYF. The nucleotides read TGTGCCAGCAGCCCCCTGGCCGGGGGTAGCACAGATACGCAGTATTTT.